This is a list of T cell receptor beta chains from one sample in a study of CD8 T cells in Susac syndrome. TCRdb re-called the immunoSEQ multiplex PCR reads with MiXCR, one entry per CDR3 protein. This sample has 75,000 to 80,000 distinct CDR3 sequences, with roughly 94% found just once. The sample comprised CD8+ T cells from PBMCs. These receptors were taken from a human donor with Susac syndrome. Each CDR3 is given with its conserved first and last residue. D genes are given only for firm matches. The size field is filled for only some rows; it gives once, few, many or a size class.

abundance	v_gene	d_gene	j_gene	CDR3aa	CDR3nt
.	TRBV12-3/TRBV12-4	.	TRBJ1-5	CASSFGRVGKQPQHF	TGTGCCAGCAGTTTTGGCAGGGTGGGTAAACAGCCCCAGCATTTT
.	TRBV24-1	.	TRBJ2-7	CATSDSYEQYF	TGTGCCACCAGTGATTCCTACGAGCAGTACTTC
once	TRBV2	.	TRBJ2-1	CASTDAYNEQFF	TGTGCCAGCACAGATGCTTACAATGAGCAGTTCTTC
.	TRBV27	.	TRBJ2-1	CASIPGGGWEQFF	TGTGCCAGCATCCCAGGGGGAGGCTGGGAGCAGTTCTTC
.	TRBV30	TRBD1	TRBJ2-7	CAWTKRTGPKEQYF	TGTGCCTGGACCAAAAGGACAGGCCCGAAAGAGCAGTACTTC
.	TRBV5-1	.	TRBJ1-2	CASSLVGAGDGYTF	TGCGCCAGCAGCTTGGTTGGGGCCGGGGATGGCTACACCTTC
.	TRBV19	.	TRBJ2-5	CASSRFSRGQETQYF	TGTGCCAGTAGTCGGTTCTCCCGGGGCCAAGAGACCCAGTACTTC
.	TRBV20-1	.	TRBJ1-5	CSARDPSSSNQPQHF	TGCAGTGCTAGAGATCCCTCCTCTAGCAATCAGCCCCAGCATTTT
.	TRBV27	.	TRBJ1-1	CASSLSGVNTEAFF	TGTGCCAGCAGTTTAAGTGGGGTGAACACTGAAGCTTTCTTT
.	TRBV6-5	.	TRBJ2-3	CASSYRQGTDTQYF	TGTGCCAGCAGTTACCGTCAGGGAACAGATACGCAGTATTTT
.	TRBV7-9	.	TRBJ2-3	CASSSVPGTDTQYF	TGTGCCAGCAGCTCCGTTCCGGGGACAGATACGCAGTATTTT
.	TRBV30	.	TRBJ2-7	CAWTEGYEQYF	TGTGCCTGGACCGAGGGGTACGAGCAGTACTTC
once	TRBV9	TRBD1	TRBJ2-2	CASSPRTGATGELFF	TGTGCCAGCAGCCCGCGGACAGGGGCCACCGGGGAGCTGTTTTTT
.	TRBV7-9	TRBD2	TRBJ2-7	CASSDSGGARYEQYF	TGTGCCAGCAGCGATAGCGGGGGGGCTCGATACGAGCAGTACTTC
.	TRBV7-9	TRBD1	TRBJ2-7	CASSHRDRAYEQYF	TGTGCCAGCAGTCACCGGGACAGAGCCTACGAGCAGTACTTC
.	TRBV20-1	.	TRBJ1-5	CSAKPSDQWPQHF	TGCAGTGCTAAACCCTCAGACCAATGGCCCCAGCATTTT
.	TRBV9	.	TRBJ2-2	CASSPRGFKELFF	TGTGCCAGCAGCCCCCGGGGGTTTAAGGAGCTGTTTTTT
.	TRBV4-3	.	TRBJ2-1	CASSQLRTAFNEQFF	TGCGCCAGCAGCCAACTAAGGACAGCTTTCAATGAGCAGTTCTTC
.	TRBV7-9	.	TRBJ1-2	CASSLDPISNYGYTF	TGTGCCAGCAGCTTAGACCCCATTTCCAACTATGGCTACACCTTC
.	TRBV9	TRBD1	TRBJ1-2	CASSAGQDYGYTF	TGTGCCAGCAGCGCGGGACAGGACTATGGCTACACCTTC
.	TRBV25-1	.	TRBJ2-1	CATGYNEQFF	TGTGCCACTGGCTACAATGAGCAGTTCTTC
.	TRBV9	TRBD1	TRBJ2-7	CASSLTGSSYEQYF	TGTGCCAGCAGCTTGACAGGGAGCTCCTACGAGCAGTACTTC
.	TRBV12-3/TRBV12-4	TRBD1	TRBJ1-5	CASSLANRGIQPQHF	TGTGCCAGCAGTTTAGCCAACAGGGGGATTCAGCCCCAGCATTTT
.	TRBV5-6	.	TRBJ2-1	CASSLGREDEQFF	TGTGCCAGCAGCTTGGGCAGGGAAGATGAGCAGTTCTTC
.	TRBV12-3/TRBV12-4	.	TRBJ1-5	CASSLPGNQPQHF	TGTGCCAGCAGTTTACCCGGCAATCAGCCCCAGCATTTT
.	TRBV3-1	TRBD1	TRBJ2-1	CASSQAGGTYNEQFF	TGTGCCAGCAGCCAAGCAGGGGGCACCTACAATGAGCAGTTCTTC
.	TRBV12-3/TRBV12-4	.	TRBJ1-1	CASSLRGGVEAFF	TGTGCCAGCAGTTTAAGGGGGGGAGTTGAAGCTTTCTTT
.	TRBV11-2	TRBD2	TRBJ2-4	CASSLGLAGGPGNIQYF	TGTGCCAGCAGCTTAGGACTAGCGGGGGGGCCGGGAAACATTCAGTACTTC
.	TRBV6-2/TRBV6-3	TRBD2	TRBJ2-3	CASSYEAGGTDTQYF	TGTGCCAGCAGTTACGAGGCGGGGGGCACAGATACGCAGTATTTT
.	TRBV7-9	TRBD2	TRBJ2-7	CATGTRGYEQYF	TGTGCCACGGGGACTAGGGGCTACGAGCAGTACTTC
.	TRBV5-1	.	TRBJ2-6	CASSLEGTRSSGANVLTF	TGCGCCAGCAGCTTGGAGGGGACACGAAGCTCTGGGGCCAACGTCCTGACTTTC
.	TRBV7-9	.	TRBJ2-5	CASSSTYDFETQYF	TGTGCCAGCAGCTCTACGTATGACTTCGAGACCCAGTACTTC
.	TRBV12-5	.	TRBJ2-2	CASGLEGTRELFF	TGTGCTAGTGGGCTCGAGGGGACGAGGGAGCTGTTTTTT